The clone carrying this T cell receptor beta chain was counted between two and nine times. The sample belongs to a study of blood T cell repertoires in COVID-19. Study background: The United States, Italy and Spain were the sources of the acute and convalescent COVID-19 samples. From T cells, B-cell-depleted T cells, or PBMCs came the material, which was cDNA or gDNA.

The authors' processing: Amplification of reference gene primers provided the estimated nucleated cell counts. Sequenced by immunoSEQ multiplex PCR; TCRdb stores in-frame clones only, minus some. Clonal size and the V and J genes are those of that table, whereas D and trimming came from the DNA. The sample contains 210,000 or so clones, over 80% of which appear only once. The germline V gene encodes CDR1 SEHNR and CDR2 FQNEAQ (reference sequence). Trimming removed 3 bases from V and 6 bases from J, with 12 bases in between. The CDR3 consists of 14 residues. V and J are TRBV7-9 and TRBJ2-1; TRBD2 is a possible D gene (6 bases). Input material: peripheral blood. The sequence derives from a human donor in a cohort sampled during active COVID-19. The CDR3 region is CASSFVLASNEQFF. In nucleotides, the CDR3 is TGTGCCAGCAGCTTTGTTCTAGCGAGCAATGAGCAGTTCTTC. The entire variable domain, with the rest obtained from reference TRBV7-9 and TRBJ2-1, is as follows: DTGVSQNPRHKITKRGQNVTFRCDPISEHNRLYWYRQTLGQGPEFLTYFQNEAQLEKSRLLSDRFSAERPKGSFSTLEIQRTEQGDSAMYLCASSFVLASNEQFFGPGTRLTVL.